Described below is a single T cell receptor beta chain sequence and its context. Its antigen remains unknown. CTLA-4 blockade using ipilimumab, together with focal radiation, was received by patients with chemo-refractory metastatic non-small-cell lung cancer. These data are taken from a study of radiotherapy plus CTLA-4 blockade in lung cancer. Study-level information: Disease control reached over 30%, with objective responses in roughly 17%.

The germline V and J ends were trimmed by 0 bases and 1 base, with 9 bases remaining between them. The germline V gene encodes CDR1 SGHRS and CDR2 YFSETQ. The CDR3 contains 15 residues. General study results and limits: Early shifts in blood T cell clones, with interferon-beta, reportedly predicted response best. Once radiotherapy plus ipilimumab had been given, TCR clones derived from tumor expanded in blood.

Here immunoSEQ multiplex PCR was the method, and the copy in TCRdb shows in-frame clones only, minus some. Of tens of thousands of clones in the sample, 70% to 90% were seen once. The rearrangement links TRBV5-1 to TRBJ2-3, with D possibly TRBD1 on 6 matching bases. The source of this sequence is a human donor with non-small cell lung cancer who had stable disease on radiotherapy plus ipilimumab. The source was peripheral blood, collected from a patient treated with radiotherapy plus ipilimumab. CDR3 loop: CASSLDRVRTDTQYF. DNA for the CDR3: TGCGCCAGCAGCTTGGACAGGGTGCGCACAGATACGCAGTATTTT. Based on the CDR3 plus reference TRBV5-1 and TRBJ2-3, the full variable domain is KAGVTQTPRYLIKTRGQQVTLSCSPISGHRSVSWYQQTPGQGLQFLFEYFSETQRNKGNFPGRFSGRQFSNSRSEMNVSTLELGDSALYLCASSLDRVRTDTQYFGPGTRLTVL.